This TCR beta chain was sequenced during a study of cytotoxic CD8 clonotypes in ibrutinib-treated CLL (dated by TCRdb to the early 2020s). For context, the study as a whole: The cohort was composed of some ten relapsed/refractory and roughly 15 treatment-naive patients; IGHV unmutated status was identified in approximately 17 patients. Responses were partial in approximately 24 patients and complete in 2; after median about 5.5 years follow-up, roughly 14 stayed in remission and 12 progressed. Response samples were obtained after a median of around eleven months of treatment, with a range of about 6 to 40 months. Samples averaged approximately 240,000 productive templates and approximately 100,000 productive rearrangements. Longitudinal samples were obtainable from about 30% of the roughly 86 participants in the trial. Cryopreserved peripheral blood mononuclear cells were collected at three points: before therapy, at response, and at either sustained remission or disease progression. Patients were still on ibrutinib when every remission and progressive disease sample was collected. General study outcomes and caveats: Public clonotypes were rare and either shrank or stayed stable during treatment, and the rise in clonality at ibrutinib response reflected expansion of private clonotypes. At ibrutinib response clonality went up, during sustained remission it held steady, and at progression it dropped back toward baseline. Baseline clonality exceeded that of age-matched healthy donors and correlated strongly with circulating CD8+ T-cell counts. Lymph node repertoires were not examined, and the timing of sampling was not matched between patients in sustained remission and those whose disease progressed.

The goal of deep resolution MiSeq sequencing was a depth between 1 in 1 million and 1 in 200,000 T cells, and coverage averaged 10x per clonotype. The immunoSEQ hsTCRB Kit was used to generate the TCR beta libraries. The study's own analysis went as follows. Data were analyzed with ImmunoSEQ Data Assistant and ImmunoSEQ Analyzer, with V, D and J genes assigned per IMGT definitions. Clonality, which ranges from 0 to 1, was calculated as one minus the normalized Shannon entropy of productive rearrangement frequencies. Public clonotype analysis was restricted to overrepresented clonotypes comprising at least 0.05% of each patient's repertoire. Roughly 13 age-matched healthy donor repertoires from immuneACCESS were used as controls for clonality. Entries here come from immuneACCESS through TCRdb and include only in-frame sequences with V and J called. Some clones fail to appear in such tables; in the studies checked, an unresolved V gene covers under half of the shortfall, and the cause of the remainder is unknown. V, J and clone size reflect that table, while D and trimming were determined from the DNA. This sample gives some 98,000 clones in total; roughly 80% of them show up just once. The biggest ten clones account for about 34% of the sample.

In light of the paper, this sample's time point label describes: about 11 months on ibrutinib. For TCR beta library preparation, roughly 2.2 micrograms of genomic DNA were isolated from cryopreserved PBMCs. Longitudinal blood samples from CLL patients receiving ibrutinib monotherapy were subjected to high-throughput TCR beta sequencing. The patients took part in an open-label, single-center phase 2 trial of ibrutinib monotherapy. V is clipped by 0 bases and J by 6 bases, and the sequence between their germline boundaries is 10 bases long. The CDR3 measures 14 amino acids from cysteine to phenylalanine. Only the CDR3 portion is preserved as DNA: 42 bases, with reading frame beginning at the first base. CDR1 SGHNT and CDR2 YYREEE were looked up in the germline V gene (reference sequence). With respect to this clone: The clone's antigen remains unknown. Per-base qualities were not stored, and no clone one base away is much larger.

The chain couples TRBV5-4 to TRBJ2-1; no D segment can be confidently identified. The clonotype comes from a human donor with chronic lymphocytic leukemia. Material: PBMCs, obtained after 12 months of ibrutinib treatment. The DNA is TGTGCCAGCAGCTTGGATTACGGGTCCAATGAGCAGTTCTTC. This sequence encodes CASSLDYGSNEQFF.